The T cell receptor beta chain described here comes from a study of blood T cell repertoires in COVID-19. Study at large: Samples came from the United States, Italy and Spain, spanning acute and convalescent COVID-19. T cells, B-cell-depleted T cells, or PBMCs supplied cDNA or gDNA.

Using immunoSEQ multiplex PCR, the repertoire was profiled, and TCRdb retains in-frame clones only, with some absent. Of under 250,000 clones listed, around 80% are singletons. V lost 7 bases and J 9 bases, leaving 13 bases between the germline ends. Germline V gene lookup returns CDR1 MNHEY and CDR2 SVGAGI. The CDR3 is made up of 12 amino acids. The genes are TRBV6-5 and TRBJ2-1; the D is unclear. This sequence originates from a woman aged 70-85 years with acute or convalescent COVID-19. Input material: peripheral blood. In DNA, the CDR3 is TGTGCCAGCACCCTCGGTAGTCTTGAGCAGTTCTTC. Its translation is CASTLGSLEQFF.